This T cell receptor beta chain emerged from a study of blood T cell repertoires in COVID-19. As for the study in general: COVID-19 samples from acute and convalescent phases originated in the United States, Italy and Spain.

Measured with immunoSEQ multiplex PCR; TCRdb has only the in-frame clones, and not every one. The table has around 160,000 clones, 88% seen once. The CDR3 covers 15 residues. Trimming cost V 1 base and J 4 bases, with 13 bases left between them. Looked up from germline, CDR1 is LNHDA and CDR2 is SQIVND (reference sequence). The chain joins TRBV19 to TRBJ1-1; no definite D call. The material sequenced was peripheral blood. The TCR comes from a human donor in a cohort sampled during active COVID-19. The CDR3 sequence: CASSIGGRRTTEAFF. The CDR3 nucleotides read TGTGCCAGTAGTATAGGAGGACGGAGGACCACTGAAGCTTTCTTT.